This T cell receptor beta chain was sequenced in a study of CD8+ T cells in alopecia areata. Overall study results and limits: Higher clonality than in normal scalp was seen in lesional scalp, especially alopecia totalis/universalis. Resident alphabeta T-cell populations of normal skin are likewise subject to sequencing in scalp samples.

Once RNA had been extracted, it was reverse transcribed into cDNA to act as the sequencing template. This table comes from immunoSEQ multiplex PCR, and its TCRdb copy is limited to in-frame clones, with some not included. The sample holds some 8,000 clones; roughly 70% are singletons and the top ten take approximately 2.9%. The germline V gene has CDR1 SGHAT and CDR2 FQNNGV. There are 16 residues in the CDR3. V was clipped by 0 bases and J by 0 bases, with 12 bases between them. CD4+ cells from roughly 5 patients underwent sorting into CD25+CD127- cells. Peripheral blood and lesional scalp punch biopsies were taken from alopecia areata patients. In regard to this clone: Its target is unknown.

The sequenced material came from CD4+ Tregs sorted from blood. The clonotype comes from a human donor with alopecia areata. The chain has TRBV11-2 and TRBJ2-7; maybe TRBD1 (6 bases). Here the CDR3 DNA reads TGTGCCAGCAGCTTAGATCTGAGACAGGCCTCCTACGAGCAGTACTTC. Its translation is CASSLDLRQASYEQYF.